The rows below give T cell receptor beta chains drawn from one sample of a study of shared clonotypes between healthy human individuals. The data were produced by immunoSEQ multiplex PCR, yet TCRdb's version contains in-frame clones alone and is incomplete. The data show around 700,000 clones, with about two thirds seen just once and around 1.8% held by the top ten. The sample taken for sequencing was memory CD4+ T cells sorted from blood. The receptor source for this set is a young woman in good health. Each CDR3 is given with its conserved first and last residue. The D gene is left open where the match is weak. Only part of the rows carry a size: once, few, many, or a class if the clone is expanded.

V	length	size	J	D	CDR3	DNA
TRBV4-1	19	-	TRBJ2-1	TRBD2	CASSQDWAGGRGAYNEQFF	TGCGCCAGCAGCCAAGATTGGGCGGGAGGCCGGGGGGCCTACAATGAGCAGTTCTTC
TRBV10-3	16	-	TRBJ2-7	TRBD2	CAISESSGGASYEQYF	TGTGCCATCAGTGAGTCCAGCGGGGGAGCGTCATACGAGCAGTACTTC
TRBV15	16	-	TRBJ1-3	-	CATSRDRPAPWDTIYF	TGTGCCACCAGCAGAGATCGTCCAGCCCCGTGGGACACCATATATTTT
TRBV4-1	11	few	TRBJ1-1	-	CASNHGGEAFF	TGCGCCAGTAACCACGGAGGTGAAGCTTTCTTT
TRBV6-5	15	medium-sized	TRBJ2-6	TRBD1	CASTDRGPGANVLTF	TGTGCCAGCACGGACAGGGGGCCTGGGGCCAACGTCCTGACTTTC
TRBV11-1	12	-	TRBJ2-7	-	CASSFRGYEQYF	TGTGCCAGCAGCTTTCGGGGGTACGAGCAGTACTTC
TRBV7-9	13	-	TRBJ1-4	-	CASSVPGGEKLFF	TGTGCCAGCAGCGTACCTGGCGGAGAAAAACTGTTTTTT
TRBV5-1	13	-	TRBJ2-7	TRBD2	CASSWTSGYEQYF	TGCGCCAGCAGCTGGACTAGCGGCTACGAGCAGTACTTC
TRBV7-3	16	-	TRBJ1-2	-	CASSPSGRAPNYGYTF	TGTGCCAGCAGCCCCTCCGGCAGGGCTCCTAACTATGGCTACACCTTC
TRBV27	15	-	TRBJ2-7	TRBD2	CASSAILAEAYEQYF	TGTGCCAGCAGTGCAATCCTAGCGGAGGCTTACGAGCAGTACTTC
TRBV25-1	16	few	TRBJ2-1	TRBD2	CASKSAPASGRGEQFF	TGTGCCAGCAAATCCGCCCCGGCTAGCGGGAGGGGTGAGCAGTTCTTC
TRBV28	17	-	TRBJ2-1	TRBD2	CASSLRSYGRAPNEQFF	TGTGCCAGCAGTTTACGGTCGTACGGGAGGGCCCCCAATGAGCAGTTCTTC
TRBV30	14	-	TRBJ2-7	-	CAWRGQEPSYEQYF	TGTGCCTGGAGGGGCCAGGAGCCCTCCTACGAGCAGTACTTC
TRBV7-9	15	-	TRBJ2-7	-	CARIMVWAAPYEQYF	TGTGCCAGAATTATGGTTTGGGCAGCACCCTACGAGCAGTACTTC
TRBV7-8	17	-	TRBJ2-7	TRBD2	CASSQAPQLAGGYEQYF	TGCGCCAGCAGCCAAGCCCCTCAACTAGCGGGGGGCTACGAGCAGTACTTC
TRBV11-2	14	-	TRBJ2-1	TRBD2	CASRGTSLDAEQFF	TGTGCCAGCAGGGGGACTAGCTTGGATGCTGAGCAGTTCTTC
TRBV2	12	-	TRBJ2-7	TRBD1	CASTGQSYEQYF	TGTGCCAGCACGGGACAGTCCTACGAGCAGTACTTC
TRBV5-4	17	once	TRBJ2-2	TRBD2	CASSPRPAGGPGGELFF	TGTGCCAGCAGCCCGCGCCCCGCGGGAGGGCCCGGCGGGGAGCTGTTTTTT
TRBV25-1	13	-	TRBJ1-2	-	CASSVGLGYGYTF	TGTGCCAGCAGTGTGGGACTGGGCTATGGCTACACCTTC
TRBV11-2	16	-	TRBJ2-2	-	CASSLGGSRRTGELFF	TGTGCCAGCAGCTTAGGAGGCAGCCGGAGGACCGGGGAGCTGTTTTTT
TRBV11-2	13	-	TRBJ2-5	-	CASSSGLVETQYF	TGTGCCAGCAGTTCAGGGCTCGTGGAGACCCAGTACTTC
TRBV18	15	-	TRBJ1-3	-	CASSPLPGAGNTIYF	TGTGCCAGCTCACCGCTCCCAGGGGCTGGAAACACCATATATTTT
TRBV28	15	-	TRBJ2-5	-	CASSPPTFPLKTQYF	TGTGCCAGCAGTCCTCCGACATTCCCATTGAAGACCCAGTACTTC
TRBV21-1	16	-	TRBJ2-4	-	CASSKGRRKGGNIQYF	TGTGCCAGCAGCAAAGGTAGGCGAAAGGGCGGAAACATTCAGTACTTC
TRBV5-1	14	-	TRBJ2-1	-	CASRVPETYNEQFF	TGCGCCAGCAGGGTTCCAGAGACTTACAATGAGCAGTTCTTC
TRBV11-1	15	-	TRBJ2-7	-	CASSYRDEPSYEQYF	TGTGCCAGCAGCTACAGGGACGAACCCTCCTACGAGCAGTACTTC
TRBV15	16	-	TRBJ2-2	TRBD1	CATSRGWTGWTGELFF	TGTGCCACCAGCAGGGGCTGGACAGGGTGGACCGGGGAGCTGTTTTTT
TRBV5-4	17	-	TRBJ1-2	TRBD1	CASSFSMSGRGLSGYTF	TGTGCCAGCAGCTTTAGTATGTCCGGCAGGGGGCTTTCTGGCTACACCTTC
TRBV7-8	17	many	TRBJ2-3	-	CASSLIPDSSSTDTQYF	TGTGCCAGCAGCTTAATCCCCGACAGCTCTAGCACAGATACGCAGTATTTT
TRBV30	13	-	TRBJ2-7	TRBD1	CAWSVDRGLEQYF	TGTGCCTGGAGTGTTGACAGGGGACTCGAGCAGTACTTC
TRBV28	14	few	TRBJ2-3	TRBD2	CASSLPGRADTQYF	TGTGCCAGCAGTTTACCCGGGAGGGCGGATACGCAGTATTTT
TRBV6-1	14	many	TRBJ1-1	TRBD1	CASKRTGWDTEAFF	TGTGCCAGCAAACGGACAGGGTGGGACACTGAAGCTTTCTTT
TRBV15	13	-	TRBJ2-5	-	CATRLETKETQYF	TGTGCCACCCGGCTCGAGACCAAAGAGACCCAGTACTTC
TRBV2	15	-	TRBJ1-1	-	CASSSLQGGGTEAFF	TGTGCCAGCAGTTCATTACAGGGTGGGGGCACTGAAGCTTTCTTT
TRBV5-1	14	many	TRBJ2-5	-	CASSVQGAQETQYF	TGCGCCAGCAGCGTGCAAGGGGCTCAAGAGACCCAGTACTTC
TRBV2	14	-	TRBJ2-7	-	CASNFLGAIYEQYF	TGTGCCAGCAACTTTTTGGGGGCCATCTACGAGCAGTACTTC
TRBV6-5	14	-	TRBJ2-7	-	CASSYALPAYEQYF	TGTGCCAGCAGTTACGCGCTACCTGCCTACGAGCAGTACTTC
TRBV18	17	-	TRBJ2-6	TRBD2	CASSRLAVLSGANVLTF	TGTGCCAGCTCGCGGCTAGCGGTCCTCTCTGGGGCCAACGTCCTGACTTTC
TRBV20-1	11	-	TRBJ1-2	-	CSARDQTDRTF	TGCAGTGCTAGAGATCAAACAGATCGCACCTTC
TRBV19	17	once	TRBJ2-7	-	CASSVGVGALSSYEQYF	TGTGCCAGTAGTGTGGGGGTTGGGGCATTAAGCTCCTACGAGCAGTACTTC
TRBV19	17	-	TRBJ2-1	TRBD2	CASSRLTRASGYNEQFF	TGTGCCAGTAGTAGGCTTACGCGGGCTAGCGGATACAATGAGCAGTTCTTC
TRBV27	16	-	TRBJ1-1	TRBD1	CASRKTGLGLYTEAFF	TGTGCCAGCAGAAAGACAGGGTTGGGGTTATACACTGAAGCTTTCTTT
TRBV19	14	-	TRBJ2-5	-	CASSGGDVTETQYF	TGTGCCAGTAGCGGCGGAGACGTCACGGAGACCCAGTACTTC
TRBV5-1	13	-	TRBJ2-5	TRBD2	CASSPSGQETQYF	TGCGCCAGCAGCCCTAGCGGGCAAGAGACCCAGTACTTC
TRBV19	14	few	TRBJ2-3	-	CASRIRGLGDTQYF	TGTGCCAGTAGGATCCGGGGCCTAGGGGATACGCAGTATTTT
TRBV2	14	-	TRBJ2-3	-	CASSESGSTDTQYF	TGTGCCAGCAGTGAATCGGGAAGCACAGATACGCAGTATTTT
TRBV18	14	few	TRBJ2-7	-	CASSPQGGSYEQYF	TGTGCCAGCTCACCACAGGGTGGTTCTTACGAGCAGTACTTC
TRBV5-1	15	-	TRBJ2-1	TRBD2	CASSFETSGSVEQFF	TGCGCCAGCAGCTTCGAGACTAGCGGGAGCGTGGAGCAGTTCTTC
TRBV11-2	13	-	TRBJ1-4	-	CASSLGGAEKLFF	TGTGCCAGCAGCTTAGGGGGAGCTGAAAAACTGTTTTTT
TRBV29-1	16	-	TRBJ2-3	TRBD2	CSYTSGRAGRTDTQYF	TGCAGCTATACTAGCGGGAGGGCCGGGCGCACAGATACGCAGTATTTT
TRBV29-1	14	-	TRBJ2-6	-	CSAHVGSGANVLTF	TGCAGCGCCCACGTGGGGTCTGGGGCCAACGTCCTGACTTTC
TRBV6-6	16	-	TRBJ2-1	TRBD2	CASSYKAASGRNEQFF	TGTGCCAGCAGTTACAAGGCGGCTAGCGGGAGGAATGAGCAGTTCTTC
TRBV1	17	-	TRBJ2-3	-	CTSSGESGRARPDTQYF	TGCACCAGCAGCGGGGAAAGCGGGAGGGCCAGACCAGATACGCAGTATTTT
TRBV30	14	few	TRBJ1-3	-	CAWTPGSSGNTIYF	TGTGCCTGGACCCCAGGGAGCTCTGGAAACACCATATATTTT
TRBV19	14	once	TRBJ1-4	-	CASSINPTNEKLFF	TGTGCCAGTAGTATAAACCCAACTAATGAAAAACTGTTTTTT